These T cell receptor beta chains were read from a single sample in a study of T cell responses to AZD1222 COVID-19 vaccine. Method: immunoSEQ multiplex PCR; TCRdb's copy keeps in-frame clones and lacks some. Of some 96,000 clones listed, about nine tenths are singletons. Material: peripheral blood, obtained on day 0 of AZD1222 vaccination. All receptors derive from an adult in good health. CDR3s include the opening cysteine and the closing phenylalanine or tryptophan. A D gene is named only where the DNA matches it firmly. Size is stated for part of the rows, as once, few or many counts, or as a class when the clone is expanded.

>TRBV2|NA|13|TRBJ2-3|NA
TGTGCCGGAATCCCTCTGACCACAGATACGCAGTATTTT
CAGIPLTTDTQYF
>TRBV3-1/TRBV3-2|NA|15|TRBJ2-7|NA
TGTGCCAGCAGCCAAATCGGTAGGGCGGCCTACGAGCAGTACTTC
CASSQIGRAAYEQYF
>TRBV7-9|TRBD1|16|TRBJ1-4|NA
TGTGCCAGCAGCCCTGACAGGGTCGTAACTAATGAAAAACTGTTTTTT
CASSPDRVVTNEKLFF
>TRBV3-1/TRBV3-2|TRBD1|17|TRBJ1-5|NA
TGTGCCAGCAGCCAAGGTGACAGGGGCGGGTTCAATCAGCCCCAGCATTTT
CASSQGDRGGFNQPQHF
>TRBV6-5|NA|15|TRBJ1-2|few
TGTGCCAGCAGTTACTCGAATACAGCGTTCTATGGCTACACCTTC
CASSYSNTAFYGYTF
>TRBV27|NA|12|TRBJ1-4|NA
TGTGCCAGCTCAGGGCCCGATGAAAAACTGTTTTTT
CASSGPDEKLFF
>TRBV29-1|NA|13|TRBJ2-1|once
TGCAGCGTTGAAGATATGGGCCTGAATGAGCAGTTCTTC
CSVEDMGLNEQFF
>TRBV6-2/TRBV6-3|TRBD2|20|TRBJ2-1|NA
TGTGCCAGCAGCTCAACCGGGACTAGCGGAAAACAGAGCTCCTACAATGAGCAGTTCTTC
CASSSTGTSGKQSSYNEQFF
>TRBV28|TRBD1|12|TRBJ2-7|NA
TGTGCCAGCAGCTTGGACAGGAACGAGCAGTACTTC
CASSLDRNEQYF
>TRBV6-5|NA|14|TRBJ1-2|NA
TGTGCCAGCAGTTTGGGCAGGGCTCTCTATGGCTACACCTTC
CASSLGRALYGYTF
>TRBV9|TRBD2|16|TRBJ2-5|NA
TGTGCCAGCAGCCCCGGGGCTAGCGGGTATCAAGAGACCCAGTACTTC
CASSPGASGYQETQYF
>TRBV7-9|NA|14|TRBJ2-1|few
TGTGCCAGCAGCTTAGTCAGGGGCCCCAATGAGCAGTTCTTC
CASSLVRGPNEQFF
>TRBV6-5|NA|14|TRBJ1-2|NA
TGTGCCAGCAGTTCCCCTGACAGACACTATGGCTACACCTTC
CASSSPDRHYGYTF
>TRBV3-1/TRBV3-2|NA|15|TRBJ2-1|NA
TGTGCCAGCAGCCAAGGTCCTAGGTCCCACAATGAGCAGTTCTTC
CASSQGPRSHNEQFF
>TRBV6-5|TRBD2|14|TRBJ2-1|NA
TGTGCCAGCAGTTGGGGGACTAGCGGAGTTGAGCAGTTCTTC
CASSWGTSGVEQFF
>TRBV7-2|NA|13|TRBJ1-2|NA
TGTGCCAGCAGCTTTGAGGCTAACTATGGCTACACCTTC
CASSFEANYGYTF
>TRBV5-1|TRBD2|15|TRBJ2-1|NA
TGCGCCAGCAGCTTGGTAATAGCGGGGAATAATGAGCAGTTCTTC
CASSLVIAGNNEQFF
>TRBV12-3/TRBV12-4|TRBD1|13|TRBJ1-1|NA
TGTGTCGGGGCAGGGGGGATGAACACTGAAGCTTTCTTT
CVGAGGMNTEAFF
>TRBV12-3/TRBV12-4|TRBD1|13|TRBJ2-5|NA
TGTGCCAGCAGTTACAGGGGTGGAGAGACCCAGTACTTC
CASSYRGGETQYF
>TRBV6-2/TRBV6-3|TRBD1|16|TRBJ2-7|NA
TGTGCCAGCAGTTACTCAGGGACAGGGGGCCTTTACGAGCAGTACTTC
CASSYSGTGGLYEQYF
>TRBV7-9|NA|13|TRBJ1-1|NA
TGTGCCAGCAGTTACAGGGAGGTCACTGAAGCTTTCTTT
CASSYREVTEAFF
>TRBV30|NA|14|TRBJ1-2|NA
TGTGCCTGGAGCAGCCTAGGGGTTAACTATGGCTACACCTTC
CAWSSLGVNYGYTF
>TRBV6-5|NA|15|TRBJ1-2|NA
TGTGCCAGCAGTTACCAGGGGCCCCCTAACTATGGCTACACCTTC
CASSYQGPPNYGYTF
>TRBV5-4|TRBD1|13|TRBJ1-1|NA
TGTGCCAGCAGCTTCGGGACAGGGACTGAAGCTTTCTTT
CASSFGTGTEAFF
>TRBV4-2|NA|13|TRBJ2-1|NA
TGTGCCAGCAAGGAGAGTAACTACAATGAGCAGTTCTTC
CASKESNYNEQFF
>TRBV5-1|NA|15|TRBJ2-1|once
TGCGCCAGCAGCCCCCGCCGGGACTTATACAATGAGCAGTTCTTC
CASSPRRDLYNEQFF
>TRBV7-2|NA|13|TRBJ2-3|few
TGTGCCAGCAGCTCGGCCGTCACAGATACGCAGTATTTT
CASSSAVTDTQYF
>TRBV29-1|TRBD1|13|TRBJ1-1|NA
TGCAGCGCCAGGACAGGGGATGGCACTGAAGCTTTCTTT
CSARTGDGTEAFF
>TRBV9|TRBD2|14|TRBJ2-3|NA
TGTGCCAGCAGCGTGAGTAGCGGGGTTGATACGCAGTATTTT
CASSVSSGVDTQYF
>TRBV7-9|NA|16|TRBJ2-1|NA
TGTGCCAGCAGCTTAGGCGGCTTCTGGGGTTGGAATGAGCAGTTCTTC
CASSLGGFWGWNEQFF
>TRBV11-2|NA|13|TRBJ1-2|NA
TGTGCCAGCAGCTCCGGACTCTTCTATGGCTACACCTTC
CASSSGLFYGYTF
>TRBV3-1/TRBV3-2|NA|17|TRBJ1-2|NA
TGTGCCAGCAGCCCGGGGGCCAAGACATTTGCTATCAATGGCTACACCTTC
CASSPGAKTFAINGYTF
>TRBV27|TRBD1|20|TRBJ2-1|NA
TGTGCCAGCAGTAGGAGGGGCACGACCGGGACAGGGTTTGGGAGCAATGAGCAGTTCTTC
CASSRRGTTGTGFGSNEQFF
>TRBV10-3|NA|13|TRBJ1-5|NA
TGTGCCATGCGCCGGGACATAAATCAGCCCCAGCATTTT
CAMRRDINQPQHF
>TRBV7-3|TRBD1|15|TRBJ1-1|NA
TGTGCCAGCAGCTTAGCCGGACAGGGTAACACTGAAGCTTTCTTT
CASSLAGQGNTEAFF
>TRBV9|TRBD1|19|TRBJ2-2|NA
TGTGCCAGCAGCGTAGAACACCCCCCGGGACAGGGAAACACCGGGGAGCTGTTTTTT
CASSVEHPPGQGNTGELFF
>TRBV7-3|TRBD1|14|TRBJ1-1|NA
TGTGCCAGCAGCACAGGGACAGGGGGCACTGAAGCTTTCTTT
CASSTGTGGTEAFF
>TRBV19|TRBD1|17|TRBJ1-5|NA
TGTGCCAGTAGTATTCGGACAGGACACCTAAGCAATCAGCCCCAGCATTTT
CASSIRTGHLSNQPQHF
>TRBV6-5|TRBD1|15|TRBJ2-2|NA
TGTGCCAGCAGTACAGGGACAGTGAACACCGGGGAGCTGTTTTTT
CASSTGTVNTGELFF
>TRBV5-6|TRBD2|18|TRBJ2-5|NA
TGTGCCAGCAGCTTTAGCACTAGCGGAACCCCGCGGTTAGAGACCCAGTACTTC
CASSFSTSGTPRLETQYF
>TRBV3-1/TRBV3-2|NA|14|TRBJ2-1|NA
TGTGCCAGCAGCGTTCAGGGAACGTACAATGAGCAGTTCTTC
CASSVQGTYNEQFF
>TRBV18|TRBD2|13|TRBJ2-5|NA
TGTGCCAGCTCACCCGGACTAGAGGAGACCCAGTACTTC
CASSPGLEETQYF
>TRBV12-5|TRBD2|16|TRBJ2-1|NA
TGTGCTAGTGGTTTGGGACTAGCGGCATCCTACAATGAGCAGTTCTTC
CASGLGLAASYNEQFF
>TRBV19|TRBD1|16|TRBJ2-3|NA
TGTGCCAGTAGTATAGCGGGACAGGCCTCAGCAGATACGCAGTATTTT
CASSIAGQASADTQYF
>TRBV6-1|NA|14|TRBJ1-2|NA
TGTGCCAGCAGTGAGGTCAGCGCCGACTATGGCTACACCTTC
CASSEVSADYGYTF
>TRBV7-2|TRBD1|14|TRBJ1-4|once
TGTGCCAGCAGCCCTGACAGGGAAGATGAAAAACTGTTTTTT
CASSPDREDEKLFF
>TRBV4-3|NA|16|TRBJ1-1|NA
TGCGCCAGCAGCCAAGTAAGCGGCCAGCTGAACACTGAAGCTTTCTTT
CASSQVSGQLNTEAFF
>TRBV13|NA|16|TRBJ2-2|once
TGTGCCAGCAGCCCCCAGAGAAGGGATTTTACCGGGGAGCTGTTTTTT
CASSPQRRDFTGELFF
>TRBV6-5|NA|13|TRBJ1-2|NA
TGTGCCAGCAGCCCCACGGCTAACTATGGCTACACCTTC
CASSPTANYGYTF
>TRBV7-2|NA|11|TRBJ2-1|NA
TGTGCCAGCAGCCCATATGATGAGCAGTTCTTC
CASSPYDEQFF
>TRBV13|TRBD2|15|TRBJ2-3|NA
TGTGCCAGCAGGCCTACTAGCGGCCGCACAGATACGCAGTATTTT
CASRPTSGRTDTQYF
>TRBV7-9|NA|18|TRBJ2-1|NA
TGTGCCAGCATGCCTGGAAAAGCGTGGGGCCTCACCCACAATGAGCAGTTCTTC
CASMPGKAWGLTHNEQFF
>TRBV12-3/TRBV12-4|TRBD1|11|TRBJ2-1|NA
TGTGCCAGCAGCGACAGACAGGGGGTGTTCTTC
CASSDRQGVFF
>TRBV18|NA|14|TRBJ1-2|NA
TGTGCCAGCTCACACGAACAGGGCAACTATGGCTACACCTTC
CASSHEQGNYGYTF
>TRBV5-1|TRBD1|15|TRBJ1-5|NA
TGCGCCAGCAGCAGGACAGGGGGTTTCGATCAGCCCCAGCATTTT
CASSRTGGFDQPQHF
>TRBV19|NA|13|TRBJ1-1|NA
TGTGCCAGTAGTATAGTGGAGAACACTGAAGCTTTCTTT
CASSIVENTEAFF
>TRBV18|NA|13|TRBJ1-1|NA
TGTGCCAGCTCAAGGACACCGAACACTGAAGCTTTCTTT
CASSRTPNTEAFF
>TRBV7-3|TRBD2|15|TRBJ2-3|NA
TGTGCCAGCAGCTCTAGCGGGGGGGCCCAGCATACGCAGTATTTT
CASSSSGGAQHTQYF
>TRBV15|NA|14|TRBJ1-2|NA
TGTGCCACCAGCAGAGAACCAGGGAACTATGGCTACACCTTC
CATSREPGNYGYTF
>TRBV6-5|NA|13|TRBJ1-4|NA
TGTGCCAGCAGCCCCTCGGGCGGAGAAAAACTGTTTTTT
CASSPSGGEKLFF